This TCR beta chain was recovered during a study of cytomegalovirus exposure and HLA in healthy donors. The overall study: Samples from HLA-typed donors yielded about 80 million unique TCRs in an early data release. Findings and limits, study-wide: A link between a missense DCLRE1C variant and TCR beta V- and J-gene trimming emerged from a later analysis.

Everyone who donated was a healthy bone marrow donor. Germline lookup yields CDR1 SGHRS and CDR2 YFSETQ. The V end was cut by 4 bases, the J end by 3 bases, with 10 bases between. This CDR3 has 13 amino acids. Primers included in the PCR were 60 Vbeta and 13 Jbeta primers. Sequencing was performed with immunoSEQ multiplex PCR; in TCRdb, only in-frame clones are kept and a portion is missing. The data show about 160,000 clones, 82% seen once. Points on this clone: Its cognate antigen is unknown.

The sample consisted of PBMCs. The sequence came from a girl aged 10 to 17 in good health and CMV-seropositive. The rearrangement links TRBV5-1 to TRBJ2-5; maybe TRBD1 (6 bases). The CDR3 sequence is CASSGQSKETQYF. In DNA form, the CDR3 reads TGCGCCAGCAGCGGACAGTCCAAAGAGACCCAGTACTTC.